These 28 T cell receptor beta chains came from one sample sequenced in a study of cytomegalovirus exposure and HLA in healthy donors. With 60 Vbeta and 13 Jbeta primers, the PCR was carried out. Some clones are missing from TCRdb's copy, which holds only in-frame ones; the method was immunoSEQ multiplex PCR. The data contain about 210,000 clones, roughly 82% of them seen just once; the ten biggest clones take up 6%. The sequenced material came from PBMCs. The source is a man aged 35-49 years in good health and CMV-seropositive.

This chain joins TRBV4-1 and TRBJ2-7; weak D call: TRBD2 (6 bases). V lost 4 bases to trimming and J lost 0 bases, with 10 bases between them. The CDR3 is 14 residues long. The germline gives CDR1 MGHRA, CDR2 YSYEKL. CDR3: CASSPPGASYEQYF. CDR3 nucleotides: TGCGCCAGCAGCCCCCCGGGAGCCTCCTACGAGCAGTACTTC.

The V and J genes are TRBV5-6 and TRBJ2-1, with a tentative D call TRBD2 (5 bases). The CDR3 has 15 residues. The germline V and J ends were trimmed by 4 bases and 6 bases, with 17 bases remaining between them. Germline V gene sequence: CDR1 SGHDT, CDR2 YYEEEE. The CDR3 sequence is CASSPLTSLGNEQFF. The CDR3 DNA follows: TGTGCCAGCAGCCCACTTACTAGTTTGGGCAATGAGCAGTTCTTC.

This clone was recorded only once. The chain employs TRBV5-1 and TRBJ2-2; the match to TRBD1 covers 7 bases. Germline V gene lookup returns CDR1 SGHRS and CDR2 YFSETQ. The CDR3 sequence is 16 residues long. V was clipped by 3 bases and J by 2 bases; unmatched bases: 7. The CDR3, as DNA: TGCGCCAGCAGCTCACCGGGACAGAGTAACACCGGGGAGCTGTTTTTT. This codes for CASSSPGQSNTGELFF. Looking up the rest from reference TRBV5-1 and TRBJ2-2 gives the full variable domain: KAGVTQTPRYLIKTRGQQVTLSCSPISGHRSVSWYQQTPGQGLQFLFEYFSETQRNKGNFPGRFSGRQFSNSRSEMNVSTLELGDSALYLCASSSPGQSNTGELFFGEGSRLTVL.

The chain uses TRBV6-1 and TRBJ2-3; 7 bases align to TRBD1. There are 16 residues in the CDR3. The V and J ends lost 3 bases and 2 bases, in that order; junction bases with no gene match: 8. The germline V gene has CDR1 MNHNS and CDR2 SASEGT. The CDR3 is CASSELQGSYTDTQYF. The CDR3, as DNA: TGTGCCAGCAGTGAGCTACAGGGGTCCTACACAGATACGCAGTATTTT.

The chain recombines TRBV7-9 with TRBJ1-2; weak D call: TRBD1 (6 bases). Trimming removed 5 bases at V and 3 bases at J, with 19 bases between. Germline V CDR1 and CDR2: SEHNR, FQNEAQ (reference sequence). This CDR3 comprises 16 residues. CDR3 DNA sequence: TGTGCCAGCAGCCTCTCGACCGACAGGCTTGACTATGGCTACACCTTC. Protein: CASSLSTDRLDYGYTF.

The V call is TRBV10-2, the J call TRBJ2-3; TRBD2 matches at 11 bases. The CDR3 has 16 amino acids. With 6 bases clipped from V and 8 bases from J, the junction kept 13 bases outside the gene matches. Per germline, CDR1 WSHSY and CDR2 SAAADI. CDR3 bases: TGCGCCAGCAGCTCCGGGACTAGCGGCCTCCCAGGTACGCAGTATTTT. It specifies CASSSGTSGLPGTQYF.

This clone has only one observation. The chain has TRBV29-1 and TRBJ1-5; 9 bases match TRBD1. The CDR3 is 13 residues long. The V gene end was trimmed by 7 bases and the J gene end by 5 bases; junction bases not matched to a gene: 6. CDR1 SQVTM and CDR2 ANQGSEA come from the germline V gene. The CDR3 here is CSARTGEYQPQHF. The CDR3 nucleotides read TGCAGCGCCAGGACAGGGGAGTATCAGCCCCAGCATTTT.

A single count supports this clone. The gene calls are TRBV28 and TRBJ1-2, with 11 bases matching TRBD1. J lost 3 bases, V lost 6 bases, and 6 bases had no gene match. Per the germline V gene, CDR1 is MDHEN and CDR2 is SYDVKM. The CDR3 extends over 15 amino acids. In DNA, the CDR3 is TGTGCCAGCAGCCTCCGGGACAGGGGGGACTATGGCTACACCTTC. Amino acids: CASSLRDRGDYGYTF.

V usage is TRBV11-2 and J usage is TRBJ1-1, with 8 bases that match TRBD1. Germline CDR1 reads SGHAT; CDR2 reads FQNNGV. J gave up 4 bases and V 6 bases, and 1 base lay outside the gene matches. The CDR3 contains 12 residues. This CDR3 reads CASSDRGTEAFF. Here the CDR3 DNA reads TGTGCCAGCAGTGACAGGGGCACTGAAGCTTTCTTT.

The gene calls are TRBV4-1 and TRBJ1-2; the match to TRBD1 covers 12 bases. This CDR3 is 15 amino acids long. V lost 4 bases and J lost 4; bases outside the gene matches: 4. The V gene's germline CDR1 is MGHRA and CDR2 YSYEKL. As DNA, the CDR3 is TGCGCCAGCAGCCCGGGACAGGGGGCCGGCTATGGCTACACCTTC. Protein: CASSPGQGAGYGYTF.

V gene TRBV19 combines with J gene TRBJ1-3, with D tentatively TRBD1 (5 bases). The V end lost 6 bases, the J end lost 3 bases, and 12 bases lay between the germline ends. Germline V gives CDR1 LNHDA, CDR2 SQIVND (reference sequence). The CDR3 totals 14 residues. CDR3 in amino acids: CASSPGQVGNTIYF. The CDR3 DNA reads as TGTGCCAGTAGCCCAGGACAAGTTGGAAACACCATATATTTT.

CDR3 DNA: TGTGCCAGCAGACTATGGACAGACTCCTACGAGCAGTACTTC. Amino acids: CASRLWTDSYEQYF. V and J are TRBV6-1 and TRBJ2-7, with D perhaps matching TRBD1 (6 bases). Germline loops: CDR1 MNHNS, CDR2 SASEGT. V was trimmed by 6 bases and J by 0 bases, leaving 12 bases between them. The CDR3 extends over 14 amino acids.

The chain has TRBV13 and TRBJ2-1; the match to TRBD2 covers 7 bases. The J segment lost 6 bases and the V segment lost 6 bases, leaving 17 bases of the junction unmatched. Germline V gene lookup returns CDR1 PRHDT and CDR2 FYEKMQ (reference sequence). The CDR3 has 17 residues. CDR3 sequence (DNA): TGTGCCAGCAGTCAAGTCGTGGGACTATCCCTGGTCAATGAGCAGTTCTTC. This gives the protein CASSQVVGLSLVNEQFF. The variable domain in full, completed from reference TRBV13 and TRBJ2-1, reads AAGVIQSPRHLIKEKRETATLKCYPIPRHDTVYWYQQGPGQDPQFLISFYEKMQSDKGSIPDRFSAQQFSDYHSELNMSSLELGDSALYFCASSQVVGLSLVNEQFFGPGTRLTVL.

The chain carries TRBV5-1 and TRBJ2-5, with TRBD2 matching over 10 bases. Germline V lookup: CDR1 SGHRS, CDR2 YFSETQ. Trimming cost V 4 bases and J 2 bases; bases outside gene matches: 8. The CDR3 runs 16 residues. This CDR3 reads CASSAGLASTQETQYF. The CDR3 DNA sequence: TGCGCCAGCAGCGCGGGACTAGCGTCGACTCAAGAGACCCAGTACTTC.

The J gene is TRBJ2-5, the V gene TRBV10-1; no clear D gene. From germline, CDR1 is WNHNN and CDR2 SYGVQD (reference sequence). The V and J ends lost 0 bases and 0 bases respectively, with 5 bases between them. This CDR3 region has 14 residues. CDR3 amino acids: CASSESRNQETQYF. The CDR3 bases are TGCGCCAGCAGTGAGTCCAGGAACCAAGAGACCCAGTACTTC.

The chain joins TRBV27 to TRBJ2-5, with a weak D call TRBD2 (7 bases). Germline V gives CDR1 MNHEY, CDR2 SMNVEV (reference sequence). The CDR3 length is 14 residues. The ends were cut back, 5 bases at V and 4 bases at J, with 14 bases in the middle. The CDR3 DNA is TGTGCCAGCAGTGGGGGGGCCACGGGAGAGACCCAGTACTTC. Translating it yields CASSGGATGETQYF.

This chain joins TRBV27 and TRBJ2-7, with no clear D. Germline-derived CDR1 and CDR2 are MNHEY and SMNVEV (reference sequence). With 3 bases removed from V and 2 bases from J, the gap between germline ends came to 11 bases. This CDR3 is built from 14 residues. CDR3 DNA sequence: TGTGCCAGCAGTTTGTCTCAGGCGACCTACGAGCAGTACTTC. Amino acid sequence: CASSLSQATYEQYF.

The chain recombines TRBV6-1 with TRBJ1-5; D is uncertain. The germline V gene encodes CDR1 MNHNS and CDR2 SASEGT. The CDR3 is 15 residues long. V gave up 1 base and J gave up 0 bases, with 7 bases separating them. This chain's CDR3 is CASSEGWSSNQPQHF. The DNA for the CDR3 is TGTGCCAGCAGTGAAGGCTGGAGTAGCAATCAGCCCCAGCATTTT.

In its sample, this clone was seen a few times. The rearrangement links TRBV13 to TRBJ2-1; D gene ambiguous. The CDR3 has 15 residues. Trimming removed 4 bases from V and 6 bases from J, with 16 bases in between. Germline V gives CDR1 PRHDT, CDR2 FYEKMQ (reference sequence). This CDR3 reads CASSSKVGFSNEQFF. The DNA for the CDR3 is TGTGCCAGCAGCTCAAAGGTGGGCTTTTCCAATGAGCAGTTCTTC. The full variable domain, with the rest looked up from reference TRBV13 and TRBJ2-1, is AAGVIQSPRHLIKEKRETATLKCYPIPRHDTVYWYQQGPGQDPQFLISFYEKMQSDKGSIPDRFSAQQFSDYHSELNMSSLELGDSALYFCASSSKVGFSNEQFFGPGTRLTVL.

The chain employs TRBV5-1 and TRBJ2-1; 8 positions match TRBD1. V lost 0 bases, J lost 5 bases, and 4 bases stayed unmatched. Per the germline V gene, CDR1 is SGHRS and CDR2 is YFSETQ. The CDR3 covers 15 residues. The CDR3 nucleotides are TGCGCCAGCAGCTTGGGGGGGACAGGACACAATGAGCAGTTCTTC. Translating gives CASSLGGTGHNEQFF.

The chain is built from TRBV10-1 and TRBJ2-1; TRBD2 might be the D (5 bases). The V gene's germline CDR1 is WNHNN and CDR2 SYGVQD (reference sequence). The ends were cut back, 3 bases at V and 5 bases at J, with 17 bases in the middle. The CDR3 sequence is 16 residues long. CDR3 nucleotide sequence: TGCGCCAGCAGTGACCCACCAACCGACGGGAACAATGAGCAGTTCTTC. This encodes CASSDPPTDGNNEQFF.

V is TRBV27 and J is TRBJ1-1, with D perhaps TRBD1 (5 bases). The CDR3 contains 13 residues. CDR1 is MNHEY and CDR2 is SMNVEV in the germline V gene (reference sequence). Trimming cost V 4 bases and J 0 bases, with 6 bases left between them. The CDR3 loop is CASSSTVNTEAFF. The CDR3 region has the DNA TGTGCCAGCAGTTCGACAGTGAACACTGAAGCTTTCTTT.

This chain links TRBV7-2 with TRBJ1-5; D is perhaps TRBD1 (5 bases). CDR3 length equals 19 residues. Trimming left V 3 bases short and J 6 bases short, with 27 bases between. Per germline, CDR1 SGHTA and CDR2 FQGNSA. The CDR3 coding sequence is TGTGCCAGCAGCTTTTTCCGTATGGGCAGGGCTTTGGTAGGTCAGCCCCAGCATTTT. This codes for CASSFFRMGRALVGQPQHF. Full variable domain (missing parts from reference TRBV7-2 and TRBJ1-5): GAGVSQSPSNKVTEKGKDVELRCDPISGHTALYWYRQSLGQGLEFLIYFQGNSAPDKSGLPSDRFSAERTGGSVSTLTIQRTQQEDSAVYLCASSFFRMGRALVGQPQHFGDGTRLSIL.

The chain couples TRBV7-9 to TRBJ2-7; D is unresolved. The germline V gene has CDR1 SEHNR and CDR2 FQNEAQ (reference sequence). Trimming stripped 1 base from V and 3 bases from J, with 7 bases between. This CDR3 spans 13 amino acids. The CDR3 region is CASSLGQNYEQYV. The CDR3 coding sequence is TGTGCCAGCAGCTTAGGTCAGAACTACGAGCAGTACGTC.

This clone showed up just a few times. This CDR3 reads CASSLILWTGGNTYEQYF. The CDR3 DNA follows: TGTGCCAGCAGTTTAATCCTTTGGACAGGGGGAAATACCTACGAGCAGTACTTC. This chain links TRBV28 with TRBJ2-7; 10 nucleotides align to TRBD1. Per the germline V gene, CDR1 is MDHEN and CDR2 is SYDVKM. With V trimmed by 2 bases and J by 2 bases, 12 bases remained unmatched. The CDR3 consists of 18 residues.

About this clone: The sample carries other DNA sequences with the same CDR3. V usage is TRBV6-1 and J usage is TRBJ1-5; TRBD1 aligns across 9 bases. Germline V lookup: CDR1 MNHNS, CDR2 SASEGT. Germline trimming cut 3 bases from V and 1 base from J; bases unmatched to any gene: 1. This CDR3 has 15 amino acids. CDR3: CASSEDRGSNQPQHF. CDR3 in DNA: TGTGCCAGCAGTGAGGACAGGGGCAGCAATCAGCCCCAGCATTTT.

This sequence joins TRBV29-1 and TRBJ2-2; the D is unclear. The CDR3 has 11 residues. Germline loops: CDR1 SQVTM, CDR2 ANQGSEA. Trimming stripped 7 bases from V and 6 bases from J, with 9 bases between. The CDR3 DNA sequence: TGCAGCGCGTCGGAGTCCGGGGAGCTGTTTTTT. Its protein product is CSASESGELFF.

CDR3 region: CASSLDRGSGELFF. The CDR3 region has the DNA TGTGCCAGCAGTTTAGACAGGGGATCCGGGGAGCTGTTTTTT. The V call is TRBV27, the J call TRBJ2-2, with TRBD1 identical over 8 bases. V was pared by 2 bases and J by 6 bases, with 2 bases of the junction left unmatched. Germline V gives CDR1 MNHEY, CDR2 SMNVEV (reference sequence). CDR3 length: 14 residues.